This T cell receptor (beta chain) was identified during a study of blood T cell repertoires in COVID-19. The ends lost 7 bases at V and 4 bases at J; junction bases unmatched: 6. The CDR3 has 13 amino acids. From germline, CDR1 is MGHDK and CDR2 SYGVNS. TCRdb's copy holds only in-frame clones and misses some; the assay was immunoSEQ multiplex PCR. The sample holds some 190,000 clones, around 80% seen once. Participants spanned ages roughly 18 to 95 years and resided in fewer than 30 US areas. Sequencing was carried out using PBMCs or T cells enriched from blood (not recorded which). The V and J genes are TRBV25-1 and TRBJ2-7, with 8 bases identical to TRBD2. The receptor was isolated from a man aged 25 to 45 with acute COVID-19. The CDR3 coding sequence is TGTGCCAGCACCGGGGGGGTTAGGTACGAGCAGTACTTC. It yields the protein CASTGGVRYEQYF.